The 13 T cell receptor beta chains below come from one sample, sequenced in a study of blood T cells in healthy people across ages. The second PCR ran roughly 6 to 11 cycles with a sample-barcoded 5' primer and J-beta primers. MiXCR, applied by TCRdb to the 5' RACE reads, yields one record per CDR3 protein. The sample includes about 1,400,000 distinct CDR3 sequences, roughly 59% of them seen just once. The sample was blood. These receptors originate from a man in his late teens or twenties in good health.

There are a few counts of this clonotype. As DNA, the CDR3 is TGCAGCGGGGGGACAGGGGCCCATGAAAAACTGTTTTTT. Translating gives CSGGTGAHEKLFF. The chain uses TRBV29-1 and TRBJ1-4; 10 bases are a match to TRBD1. The CDR3 extends over 13 amino acids. With V trimmed by 7 bases and J by 6 bases, 5 bases remained unmatched. CDR1 SQVTM and CDR2 ANQGSEA come from the germline V gene.

In this sample, this clonotype turned up a few times. The V call is TRBV6-2 or TRBV6-3, the J call TRBJ2-3, with 13 bases lining up with TRBD2. V was clipped by 6 bases and J by 1 base; unmatched bases: 10. CDR1 MNHEY and CDR2 SVGEGT come from the germline V gene. CDR3 size: 18 residues. The CDR3 DNA is TGTGCCAGCAGCCAACTAGCGGGGGGGCTGTTCGGCACAGATACGCAGTATTTT. As protein: CASSQLAGGLFGTDTQYF.

The V and J genes are TRBV4-1 and TRBJ2-1; the D is unclear. CDR1 and CDR2 (germline): MGHRA, YSYEKL. The CDR3 is made up of 17 amino acids. Between the trimmed V and J ends, which lost 1 base and 5 bases, there was a span of 18 bases. The chain's CDR3 is CASSQVLGSSGDNEQFF. CDR3 sequence (DNA): TGCGCCAGCAGCCAAGTTCTAGGCTCCTCTGGGGACAATGAGCAGTTCTTC.

This rearrangement joins TRBV6-1 to TRBJ2-5; 7 bases match TRBD1. The CDR3 runs to 15 residues. The V gene's germline CDR1 is MNHNS and CDR2 SASEGT. The ends lost 2 bases at V and 1 base at J; junction bases unmatched: 4. The CDR3 sequence is CASSEQGVPQETQYF. Written as DNA, the CDR3 is TGTGCCAGCAGTGAACAGGGGGTTCCCCAAGAGACCCAGTACTTC.

The chain uses TRBV4-1 and TRBJ2-7; tentative D call: TRBD2 (6 bases). In germline, CDR1 is MGHRA, CDR2 YSYEKL. Between the trimmed V and J ends, which lost 0 bases and 4 bases, there was a span of 16 bases. This CDR3 contains 16 residues. The CDR3 loop reads CASSQDFTPGVYEQYF. The CDR3 DNA reads TGCGCCAGCAGCCAAGATTTCACTCCGGGGGTTTACGAGCAGTACTTC.

This clonotype was detected only a few times. The chain combines TRBV4-1 with TRBJ2-7; D unclear. In germline, CDR1 is MGHRA, CDR2 YSYEKL. CDR3 length: 12 residues. Trimming shortened V by 0 bases and J by 5 bases, and 5 bases separated the two germline ends. CDR3 amino acids: CASSQDVNEQYF. CDR3 sequence (DNA): TGCGCCAGCAGCCAAGATGTCAACGAGCAGTACTTC.

This clonotype came up a few times. The chain combines TRBV6-1 with TRBJ2-7; 9 bases fit TRBD1. Losses at the gene ends were 8 bases for V and 5 bases for J; bases not matched to a gene: 13. The germline gives CDR1 MNHNS, CDR2 SASEGT. The CDR3 has 15 residues. In nucleotides, the CDR3 is TGTGCCAGCCTCCCTGAGGACAGGGGCTACGACGAGCAGTACTTC. Translation: CASLPEDRGYDEQYF.

The CDR3: CASSQEGNRERSTDTQYF. In DNA form, the CDR3 reads TGCGCCAGCAGCCAAGAAGGGAACAGGGAGAGAAGCACAGATACGCAGTATTTT. The genes are TRBV4-1 and TRBJ2-3; TRBD1 is a possible D gene (6 bases). CDR1 is MGHRA and CDR2 is YSYEKL in the germline V gene. The CDR3 length is 18 residues. The V end was cut by 0 bases, the J end by 0 bases, with 16 bases between.

This clonotype was picked up a small number of times. V gene TRBV14 combines with J gene TRBJ2-7, with TRBD2 matching over 9 bases. CDR3 length equals 15 residues. The ends lost 2 bases at V and 4 bases at J; junction bases unmatched: 6. The germline gives CDR1 SGHDN, CDR2 FVKESK. The CDR3 nucleotides are TGTGCCAGCAGCCAAACACTAGCGGGCTCGTACGAGCAGTACTTC. As protein: CASSQTLAGSYEQYF.

The chain recombines TRBV4-1 with TRBJ2-5, with D possibly TRBD2 on 5 matching bases. The end of the DNA aligns better with TRBJ2-7, so the J call may be wrong. Germline V CDR1 and CDR2: MGHRA, YSYEKL. The length of the CDR3 is 14 residues. CDR3 in DNA: TGCGCCAGCAGCCCACGAGGGCAGTTCAACGAGCAGTACTTC. Its protein is CASSPRGQFNEQYF.

The V and J genes are TRBV7-9 and TRBJ2-1; 12 bases are a match to TRBD2. Trimming took 1 base from V and 3 from J; bases not matched to a gene: 13. The CDR3 length is 20 residues. The germline V gene has CDR1 SEHNR and CDR2 FQNEAQ (reference sequence). In DNA, the CDR3 is TGTGCCAGCAGCTTAGTGAGGTCTAGCGGGAGGGATGCCCTCTACAATGAGCAGTTCTTC. It yields the protein CASSLVRSSGRDALYNEQFF.

This clonotype occurred once. CDR3: CASSPRDPLDGYTF. The DNA for the CDR3 is TGTGCCAGCAGCCCTCGAGACCCGTTGGATGGCTACACCTTC. This chain uses TRBV7-9 with TRBJ1-2; D is unresolved. In germline, CDR1 is SEHNR, CDR2 FQNEAQ (reference sequence). The CDR3 runs 14 residues. Trimming left V 5 bases short and J 6 bases short, with 16 bases between. The complete variable domain, with remaining parts taken from reference TRBV7-9 and TRBJ1-2, reads DTGVSQNPRHKITKRGQNVTFRCDPISEHNRLYWYRQTLGQGPEFLTYFQNEAQLEKSRLLSDRFSAERPKGSFSTLEIQRTEQGDSAMYLCASSPRDPLDGYTFGSGTRLTVV.

The rearrangement links TRBV29-1 to TRBJ1-4, with a weak D call TRBD1 (5 bases). V was shortened by 3 bases and J by 5 bases, with 13 bases between the two germline ends. This CDR3 comprises 14 residues. Germline-derived CDR1 and CDR2 are SQVTM and ANQGSEA. The CDR3 loop reads CSVEDGTSNEKLFF. CDR3 sequence (DNA): TGCAGCGTTGAGGACGGGACTTCGAATGAAAAACTGTTTTTT. Full variable domain (outside the CDR3, taken from reference TRBV29-1 and TRBJ1-4): SAVISQKPSRDICQRGTSLTIQCQVDSQVTMMFWYRQQPGQSLTLIATANQGSEATYESGFVIDKFPISRPNLTFSTLTVSNMSPEDSSIYLCSVEDGTSNEKLFFGSGTQLSVL.